The 14 T cell receptor beta chains below were found in one sample sequenced in a study of cytomegalovirus exposure and HLA in healthy donors (dated by TCRdb to the late 2010s). Library creation used the immunoSEQ multiplex PCR assay. The multiplex PCR relied on a mix of 60 forward primers for TCR Vbeta segments and 13 reverse primers for TCR Jbeta segments. TCRdb mirrors the immuneACCESS table, restricted to in-frame sequences. Some clones are absent from its copies; in checked studies, under half trace to an unresolved V gene, and the reason for the others is unknown. This sample has roughly 190,000 clones in its table, and 81% of those were observed once. Less than 4.5% of the sample rests with the top ten. Sequencing was carried out using PBMCs. All receptors come from a man between 45 and 60 years old in good health and CMV-seronegative.

The chain employs TRBV7-9 and TRBJ2-3, with D unclear. The CDR3 spans 15 residues. The V end was cut by 3 bases, the J end by 4 bases, with 14 bases between. Germline CDR1 and CDR2: SEHNR and FQNEAQ (reference sequence). The chain's CDR3 is CASSFGSSESDTQYF. The CDR3 DNA reads as TGTGCCAGCAGCTTTGGTTCCAGCGAGTCAGATACGCAGTATTTT.

The chain uses TRBV9 and TRBJ2-7; 7 bases are shared with TRBD1. CDR3 length: 15 residues. V shed 0 bases, J shed 4 bases, and the junction held 7 bases outside the gene matches. Germline V lookup: CDR1 SGDLS, CDR2 YYNGEE. CDR3 amino acids: CASSVATGQYYEQYF. CDR3 bases: TGTGCCAGCAGCGTAGCTACGGGACAGTATTACGAGCAGTACTTC. Full variable domain (remainder filled in from reference TRBV9 and TRBJ2-7): DSGVTQTPKHLITATGQRVTLRCSPRSGDLSVYWYQQSLDQGLQFLIQYYNGEERAKGNILERFSAQQFPDLHSELNLSSLELGDSALYFCASSVATGQYYEQYFGPGTRLTVT.

J is TRBJ2-5 and V is TRBV21-1; the table assigns TRBD2, which was not confirmed against the DNA. The DNA matches TRBJ2-7 better at its end, which makes the J call doubtful. TRBV21-1 is given as a pseudogene. CDR3 size: 15 residues. CDR3 amino acids: CASSKGPGLPYEQYF. As DNA, the CDR3 is TGTGCCAGCAGCAAAGGGCCGGGTTTGCCCTACGAGCAGTACTTC.

A note on this clone: A read error may produce the germline difference seen at one junction end. The chain joins TRBV7-9 to TRBJ2-1, with 12 bases matching TRBD2. The CDR3 loop spans 17 amino acids. Germline CDR1 SEHNR, CDR2 FQNEAQ (reference sequence). The CDR3 DNA sequence: TGTTCCAGCAGCATAACCCGTGGACTAGCGGGGTACCATGAGCAGTTCTTC. Protein: CSSSITRGLAGYHEQFF.

The V gene is TRBV10-3, the J gene TRBJ2-1; TRBD2 agrees at 8 bases. V lost 5 bases and J lost 9; bases outside the gene matches: 12. The CDR3 is 15 residues long. Germline V lookup: CDR1 ENHRY, CDR2 SYGVKD. This CDR3 is CAISTNTGGPSEQFF. In nucleotides, the CDR3 is TGTGCCATCAGTACAAATACGGGGGGGCCGAGTGAGCAGTTCTTC.

The rearrangement uses TRBV12-5 and TRBJ1-3, with D uncertain. V was cut by 5 bases and J by 0 bases, with 8 bases left in between. CDR1 and CDR2 (germline): LGHNT, FRNRAP. The CDR3 runs 14 residues. The CDR3 spells CASGRSLSGNTIYF. In nucleotides, the CDR3 is TGTGCTAGTGGTCGCTCACTCTCTGGAAACACCATATATTTT.

The J gene is TRBJ2-1, the V gene TRBV7-3; TRBD2 matches 7 bases. V lost 5 bases, J lost 6 bases, and 10 bases stayed unmatched. Germline values: CDR1 SGHTA, CDR2 FQGTGA. This CDR3 comprises 15 residues. The CDR3 reads CASSISGLIANEQFF. CDR3 DNA sequence: TGTGCCAGCAGCATATCGGGACTAATAGCCAATGAGCAGTTCTTC.

The genes are TRBV27 and TRBJ2-5; D uncertain. CDR1 and CDR2 (germline): MNHEY, SMNVEV (reference sequence). V was shortened by 5 bases and J by 3 bases, with 10 bases between the two germline ends. CDR3 size: 13 residues. CDR3 DNA sequence: TGTGCCAGCAGTCGAAACGAGAAAGAGACCCAGTACTTC. Translation: CASSRNEKETQYF.

The chain has TRBV5-1 and TRBJ2-3; no definite D call. CDR1 SGHRS and CDR2 YFSETQ come from the germline V gene. The V end was cut by 0 bases, the J end by 2 bases, with 7 bases between. This CDR3 has 14 residues. CDR3 loop: CASSLGQDTDTQYF. As DNA, the CDR3 is TGCGCCAGCAGCTTGGGGCAAGACACAGATACGCAGTATTTT.

The V call is TRBV7-2, the J call TRBJ2-4, with D tentatively TRBD1 (5 bases). The V gene lost 5 bases and the J gene lost 13 bases, with 21 bases spanning the gap. Germline values: CDR1 SGHTA, CDR2 FQGNSA. The CDR3 is 14 residues long. The CDR3 here is CASSPRTQFPNQYF. The CDR3 region has the DNA TGTGCCAGCAGCCCCCGGACACAGTTCCCGAACCAGTACTTC.

The chain carries TRBV29-1 and TRBJ1-2; no clear D gene. Germline lookup yields CDR1 SQVTM and CDR2 ANQGSEA. The CDR3 has 14 amino acids. V lost 0 bases and J 2 bases, leaving 10 bases between the germline ends. The chain's CDR3 is CSVEERTVNYGYTF. CDR3 DNA sequence: TGCAGCGTTGAAGAACGGACTGTGAACTATGGCTACACCTTC.

This rearrangement joins TRBV7-9 to TRBJ1-1; D not resolved. Trimming pared 1 base from V and 1 base from J, leaving 7 bases between. The germline V gene has CDR1 SEHNR and CDR2 FQNEAQ (reference sequence). CDR3 length: 14 amino acids. The CDR3 DNA reads TGTGCCAGCAGCTTAGGAGCTCCGAACACTGAAGCTTTCTTT. Translated, it gives CASSLGAPNTEAFF.

CDR3 region: CASSFGQGGQPQHF. CDR3 in DNA: TGTGCCAGCAGCTTTGGACAGGGTGGTCAGCCCCAGCATTTT. This rearrangement joins TRBV5-6 to TRBJ1-5; TRBD1 matches at 8 bases. J was trimmed by 6 bases and V by 2 bases; bases with no gene match: 4. This CDR3 is built from 14 residues. The germline V gene encodes CDR1 SGHDT and CDR2 YYEEEE.

The CDR3 sequence is CAWSLESGGKSYGYTF. CDR3 DNA: TGTGCCTGGAGTCTTGAGTCAGGGGGCAAGAGCTATGGCTACACCTTC. The chain recombines TRBV30 with TRBJ1-2; 8 bases map to TRBD1. There are 16 residues in the CDR3. Germline V gene sequence: CDR1 GTSNPN, CDR2 SVGIG (reference sequence). The trim removed 2 bases at V and 4 bases at J, leaving 12 bases unmatched.